Sequencing of this T cell receptor beta chain was carried out in a study of blood T cell repertoires in COVID-19 (dated by TCRdb to 2019 to 2021). Turning to the overall study: Samples covering the acute and convalescent phases of COVID-19 were provided by collaborators in the United States, Italy and Spain. Subjects who had been exposed to COVID-19, were actively infected with it, or had recovered from it provided the deeply sampled blood TCRbeta repertoires that made up the dataset. The prospective study material was composed of cDNA or gDNA derived from T cells, B-cell-depleted T cells, or PBMCs. Samples came from the ongoing ImmuneRACE study (first 160 participants) plus 1,254 subjects from 6 global collaborators. Where available, HLA class I and class II types were obtained from metadata supplied by the sample provider rather than from assay-based typing. Sample metadata almost always included a de-identified subject ID, COVID-19 status, age in years and sex. The repertoires were released in a freely available public database meant as a resource for research on the immune response to SARS-CoV-2. General conclusions and limits of the study: How much clinical and demographic metadata was included differed by source and by participant, and the metadata was provided uncurated.

Participants in the prospective study were enrolled through a virtual design, were aged roughly 18 to 100 years, and lived in fewer than 30 United States geographic areas. In the prospective study, participants were assigned to cohorts based on the clinical history participants reported in a screening survey and a study questionnaire. Mobile phlebotomists in the prospective study collected whole blood, serum and a nasopharyngeal or oropharyngeal swab from every participant. Additional blood draws and questionnaires over an approximately two-month period could optionally be provided by prospective study participants. Prospective study blood samples were shipped either frozen or at room temperature before DNA extraction. TCRbeta CDR3 regions were amplified from genomic DNA by means of the immunoSEQ Assay, a bias-controlled multiplex PCR. Per the original workflow: The number of nucleated cells in each sample was estimated from the amplification of reference gene primers within the assay. To quantify the absolute abundance of each unique TCRbeta CDR3 rearrangement, sequence reads were collapsed and filtered. For each sample, productive Simpson clonality was calculated as the square root of Simpson's diversity index across productive rearrangements. The source is immuneACCESS, and TCRdb retained only in-frame sequences with V and J called. Part of the clones is not carried over; for the studies checked, unresolved V genes explain less than half of this, and the remainder is unexplained. The DNA gave D and trimming, while V, J and clone size come from that table. This sample holds some 240,000 clones; more than 75% were observed only once. Clones ranked in the top ten supply roughly 3.5% of the sample.

On this clone: Its antigen remains unidentified. Its ends do not fully match the called genes, so a read error is possible.

The CDR3 sequence holds 14 residues, the cysteine and phenylalanine included. Only CDR3 DNA remains: 42 bases, in frame from the first base. CDR1 and CDR2, looked up from the germline V gene (reference sequence), are SSHAT and FNYEAQ. The chain joins TRBV7-7 to TRBJ2-2; no D segment can be confidently identified. The clonotype comes from a middle-aged woman with acute COVID-19. The sample consisted of PBMCs or T cells enriched from blood (not recorded which). CDR3 loop: CASSPASGTGELFF. The nucleotides are TGTGCTAGCAGCCCAGCATCGGGTACCGGGGAGCTGTTTTTT.